These 20 T cell receptor beta chains were all obtained from the same sample, sequenced in a study of control samples from healthy donors and cancer patients. This table comes from immunoSEQ multiplex PCR, and its TCRdb copy is limited to in-frame clones, with some not included. Of some 130,000 clones in the sample, under 90% were seen once. Input material: PBMCs. The receptors were gathered from a man aged 45 to 65 with head and neck cancer.

The V and J genes are TRBV4-1 and TRBJ2-1; D is possibly TRBD2 (5 bases). CDR1 is MGHRA, CDR2 YSYEKL, per germline. Trimming pared 4 bases from V and 4 bases from J, leaving 17 bases between. The CDR3 totals 16 residues. CDR3 region: CASSPNGDSEYNEQFF. The DNA for the CDR3 is TGCGCCAGCAGCCCTAACGGGGATTCGGAATACAATGAGCAGTTCTTC.

This clone was detected only once. This chain uses TRBV7-2 with TRBJ2-7; D unresolved. Germline V CDR1 and CDR2: SGHTA, FQGNSA. V dropped 5 bases and J dropped 5 bases, with 13 bases sitting between them. This CDR3 comprises 13 residues. The CDR3 here is CASSKQTLHEQYF. The CDR3 DNA is TGTGCCAGCAGCAAACAGACACTCCACGAGCAGTACTTC.

The J gene is TRBJ1-1, the V gene TRBV7-9, with D maybe TRBD1 (6 bases). The V end lost 5 bases, the J end lost 5 bases, and 18 bases lay between the germline ends. The CDR3 sequence is 15 residues long. Germline CDR1 reads SEHNR; CDR2 reads FQNEAQ (reference sequence). In DNA, the CDR3 is TGTGCCAGCAGCCCTGAAGGGGGTCTGGAGACTGAAGCTTTCTTT. It yields the protein CASSPEGGLETEAFF.

The chain joins TRBV7-2 to TRBJ2-1; no firm D call. Germline V gene lookup returns CDR1 SGHTA and CDR2 FQGNSA. Trimming took 1 base from V and 3 from J, leaving 4 bases between them. The CDR3 totals 13 residues. The DNA of the CDR3 is TGTGCCAGCAGCTTAGGCTTCTACAATGAGCAGTTCTTC. Its translation: CASSLGFYNEQFF.

This clone showed up just once. This sequence joins TRBV24-1 and TRBJ2-6; D is unresolved. Germline CDR1 KGHDR, CDR2 SFDVKD. CDR3 length: 15 amino acids. Between the trimmed V and J ends, which lost 6 bases and 0 bases, there was a span of 8 bases. CDR3 sequence reads: CATSSRFSGANVLTF. DNA of the CDR3: TGTGCCACCAGTTCCCGGTTCTCTGGGGCCAACGTCCTGACTTTC.

The sample holds one count of this clone. The V call is TRBV9, the J call TRBJ2-7; 8 nucleotides agree with TRBD1. CDR3 length: 14 residues. After removal of 0 bases from V and 2 bases from J, the junction contained 1 base not matched to a gene. Looked up from germline, CDR1 is SGDLS and CDR2 is YYNGEE. CDR3 sequence: CASSVGGQAYEQYF. The CDR3 DNA sequence: TGTGCCAGCAGCGTAGGGGGACAGGCCTACGAGCAGTACTTC.

The sample holds one count of this clone. The V gene is TRBV6-5, the J gene TRBJ2-1, with D tentatively TRBD2 (6 bases). Trimming removed 2 bases from V and 6 bases from J, with 11 bases in between. Germline CDR1 reads MNHEY; CDR2 reads SVGAGI. The CDR3 contains 14 residues. Here the CDR3 reads CASSYGTVINEQFF. Written as DNA, the CDR3 is TGTGCCAGCAGTTACGGGACTGTGATCAATGAGCAGTTCTTC.

The chain carries TRBV5-5 and TRBJ2-3, with D perhaps given as TRBD1 or TRBD2 (5 bases each). This CDR3 region has 20 residues. Between the trimmed V and J ends, which lost 5 bases and 3 bases, there was a span of 31 bases. Germline V gives CDR1 SGHKS, CDR2 YYEKEE (reference sequence). The CDR3 reads CASRFNHPNRDPEGTDTQYF. The CDR3 nucleotides are TGTGCCAGCAGATTTAACCACCCAAACCGGGATCCTGAGGGGACAGATACGCAGTATTTT. Combining the CDR3 with reference TRBV5-5 and TRBJ2-3 gives the whole variable domain DAGVTQSPTHLIKTRGQQVTLRCSPISGHKSVSWYQQVLGQGPQFIFQYYEKEERGRGNFPDRFSARQFPNYSSELNVNALLLGDSALYLCASRFNHPNRDPEGTDTQYFGPGTRLTVL.

The V gene is TRBV28, the J gene TRBJ1-2; TRBD1 might be the D (5 bases). Trimming removed 10 bases at V and 2 bases at J, with 20 bases between. This CDR3 is built from 15 residues. The germline gives CDR1 MDHEN, CDR2 SYDVKM. In DNA form, the CDR3 reads TGTGCCATAACCTGGGGGGGAAAGAAAAACTATGGCTACACCTTC. The encoded protein is CAITWGGKKNYGYTF.

The chain is built from TRBV6-5 and TRBJ1-4; D remains ambiguous. Germline CDR1 reads MNHEY; CDR2 reads SVGAGI. Trimming stripped 2 bases from V and 0 bases from J, with 4 bases between. The CDR3 loop spans 14 amino acids. This CDR3 is CASSYGTTNEKLFF. For the CDR3, the DNA is TGTGCCAGCAGTTACGGTACAACTAATGAAAAACTGTTTTTT.

The chain combines TRBV7-2 with TRBJ2-7; D unresolved. CDR3 length: 15 amino acids. Germline loops: CDR1 SGHTA, CDR2 FQGNSA. V was cut by 0 bases and J by 0 bases, with 9 bases left in between. The CDR3 here is CASSLALGSSYEQYF. As DNA, the CDR3 is TGTGCCAGCAGCTTAGCGCTAGGCAGCTCCTACGAGCAGTACTTC.

Written as DNA, the CDR3 is TGTGCCAGTAGTGATTTCCGGACAGGGGTTTGGGATGAGCAGTTCTTC. Translating gives CASSDFRTGVWDEQFF. The gene calls are TRBV19 and TRBJ2-1; 9 bases line up with TRBD1. V shed 5 bases, J shed 8 bases, and the junction held 13 bases outside the gene matches. The CDR3 length is 16 residues. In germline, CDR1 is LNHDA, CDR2 SQIVND (reference sequence).

In this sample, this clone turned up once. The rearrangement links TRBV5-6 to TRBJ2-3, with TRBD1 as a possible D gene (6 bases). This CDR3 is 15 amino acids long. Germline CDR1 SGHDT, CDR2 YYEEEE. Trimming shortened V by 2 bases and J by 0 bases, and 10 bases separated the two germline ends. The CDR3 nucleotides read TGTGCCAGCAGCTTAGTACAGGGAAGCACAGATACGCAGTATTTT. It encodes CASSLVQGSTDTQYF.

The rearrangement joins TRBV18 to TRBJ1-6; D unresolved. V shed 2 bases and J shed 7 bases, with 12 bases lying between them. The CDR3 loop spans 15 amino acids. The V gene's germline CDR1 is KGHSH and CDR2 LQKENI. The CDR3 region is CASSPGNLGNSPLHF. The CDR3 DNA follows: TGTGCCAGCTCACCAGGCAATCTGGGAAATTCACCCCTCCACTTT.

The J gene is TRBJ1-3, the V gene TRBV28, with 7 bases fitting TRBD1. J was trimmed by 1 base and V by 8 bases; bases with no gene match: 17. The germline CDR1 and CDR2 sequences are MDHEN and SYDVKM. CDR3 length equals 18 residues. The CDR3 nucleotides are TGTGCCAGCCCTCCAACGGCCGGGACAGTGATTTCTGGAAACACCATATATTTT. It codes for CASPPTAGTVISGNTIYF.

The V gene is TRBV2, the J gene TRBJ1-2; D gene ambiguous. Looked up from germline, CDR1 is SNHLY and CDR2 is FYNNEI. This CDR3 has 13 residues. Trimming left V 8 bases short and J 0 bases short, with 10 bases between. The CDR3 nucleotides read TGTGCCAGCCTCAGAGGAACTAACTATGGCTACACCTTC. It yields the protein CASLRGTNYGYTF.

The rearrangement joins TRBV7-9 to TRBJ2-4; the match to TRBD1 covers 9 bases. V lost 4 bases to trimming and J lost 0 bases; unmatched junction nucleotides: 4. The CDR3 runs to 16 residues. In germline, CDR1 is SEHNR, CDR2 FQNEAQ (reference sequence). CDR3 in DNA: TGTGCCAGCAGCTCACTGGGACAGGGAGCCAAAAACATTCAGTACTTC. Its protein product is CASSSLGQGAKNIQYF.

The rearrangement links TRBV2 to TRBJ1-2, with 12 bases matching TRBD1. V lost 7 bases to trimming and J lost 6 bases; unmatched junction nucleotides: 6. CDR1 is SNHLY and CDR2 is FYNNEI in the germline V gene. The CDR3 has 14 amino acids. The CDR3 DNA sequence: TGTGCCAGCAAGGAAGGGACAGGGGGCAATGGCTACACCTTC. Amino acid sequence: CASKEGTGGNGYTF.

The chain has TRBV29-1 and TRBJ1-4; 7 bases align to TRBD1. The CDR3 runs to 16 residues. The V and J ends lost 4 bases and 4 bases, in that order; junction bases with no gene match: 12. Germline CDR1 SQVTM, CDR2 ANQGSEA. CDR3 DNA: TGCAGCGTTGTGGGTCTGGGGGACAGCCTTAATGAAAAACTGTTTTTT. Its protein is CSVVGLGDSLNEKLFF.

With respect to this clone: The germline gene is not matched at one end of the junction; a read error may be the cause. The V call is TRBV27, the J call TRBJ1-2; 9 nucleotides line up with TRBD1. Germline CDR1 and CDR2: MNHEY and SMNVEV (reference sequence). This CDR3 region has 14 residues. The CDR3, as DNA: TGTGCCAGCAGGTTATGGGACAGGGTTTATGGCTACACCTTC. Its translation: CASRLWDRVYGYTF.